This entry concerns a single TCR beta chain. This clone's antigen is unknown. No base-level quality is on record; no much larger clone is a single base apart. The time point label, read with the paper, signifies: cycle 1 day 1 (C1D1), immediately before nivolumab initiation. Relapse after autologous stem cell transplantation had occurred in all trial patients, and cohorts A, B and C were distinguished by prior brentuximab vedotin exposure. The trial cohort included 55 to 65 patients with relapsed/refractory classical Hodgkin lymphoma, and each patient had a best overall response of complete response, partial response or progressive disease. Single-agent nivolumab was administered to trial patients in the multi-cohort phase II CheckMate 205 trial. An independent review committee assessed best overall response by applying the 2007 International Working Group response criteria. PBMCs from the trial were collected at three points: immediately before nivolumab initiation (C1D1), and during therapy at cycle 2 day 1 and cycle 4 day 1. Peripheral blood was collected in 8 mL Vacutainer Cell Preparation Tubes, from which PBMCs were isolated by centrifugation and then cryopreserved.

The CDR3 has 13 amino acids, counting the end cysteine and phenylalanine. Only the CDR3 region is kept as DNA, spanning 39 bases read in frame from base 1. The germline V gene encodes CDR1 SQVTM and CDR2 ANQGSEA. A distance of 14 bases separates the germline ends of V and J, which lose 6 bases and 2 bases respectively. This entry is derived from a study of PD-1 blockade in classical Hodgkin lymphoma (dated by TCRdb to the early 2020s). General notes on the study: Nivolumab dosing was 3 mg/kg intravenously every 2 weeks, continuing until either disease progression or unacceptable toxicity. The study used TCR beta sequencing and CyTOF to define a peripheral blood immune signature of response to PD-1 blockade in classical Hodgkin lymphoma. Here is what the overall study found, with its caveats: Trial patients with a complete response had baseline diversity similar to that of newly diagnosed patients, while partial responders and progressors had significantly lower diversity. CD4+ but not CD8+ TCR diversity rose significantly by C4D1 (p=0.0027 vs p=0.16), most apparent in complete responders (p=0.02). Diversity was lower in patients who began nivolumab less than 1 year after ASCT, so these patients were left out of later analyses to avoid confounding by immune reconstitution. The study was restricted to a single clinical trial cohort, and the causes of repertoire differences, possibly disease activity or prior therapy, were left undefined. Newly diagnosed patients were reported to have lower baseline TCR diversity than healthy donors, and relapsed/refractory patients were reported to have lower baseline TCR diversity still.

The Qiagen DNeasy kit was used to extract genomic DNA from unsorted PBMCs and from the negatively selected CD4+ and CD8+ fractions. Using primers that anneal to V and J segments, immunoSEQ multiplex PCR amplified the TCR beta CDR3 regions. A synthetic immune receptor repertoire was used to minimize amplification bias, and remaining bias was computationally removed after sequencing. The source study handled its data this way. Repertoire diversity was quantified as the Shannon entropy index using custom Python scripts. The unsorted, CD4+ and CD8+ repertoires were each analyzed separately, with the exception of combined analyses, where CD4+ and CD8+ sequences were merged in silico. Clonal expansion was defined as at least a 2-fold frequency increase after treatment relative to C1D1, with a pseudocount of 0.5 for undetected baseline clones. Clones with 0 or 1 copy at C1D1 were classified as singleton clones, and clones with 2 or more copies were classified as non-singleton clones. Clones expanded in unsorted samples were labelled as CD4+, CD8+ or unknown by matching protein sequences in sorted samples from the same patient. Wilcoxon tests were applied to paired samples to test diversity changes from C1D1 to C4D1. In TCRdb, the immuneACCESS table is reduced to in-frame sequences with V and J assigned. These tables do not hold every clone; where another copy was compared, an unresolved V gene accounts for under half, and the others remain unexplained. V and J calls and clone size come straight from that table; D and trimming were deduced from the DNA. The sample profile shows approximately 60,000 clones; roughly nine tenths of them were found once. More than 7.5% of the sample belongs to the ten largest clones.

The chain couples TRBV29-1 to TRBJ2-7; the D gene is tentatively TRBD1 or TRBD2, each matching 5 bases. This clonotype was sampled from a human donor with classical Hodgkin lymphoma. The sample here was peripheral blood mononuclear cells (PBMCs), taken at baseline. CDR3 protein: CSVVWDRAYEQYF. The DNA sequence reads TGCAGCGTAGTGTGGGACCGAGCCTACGAGCAGTACTTC.